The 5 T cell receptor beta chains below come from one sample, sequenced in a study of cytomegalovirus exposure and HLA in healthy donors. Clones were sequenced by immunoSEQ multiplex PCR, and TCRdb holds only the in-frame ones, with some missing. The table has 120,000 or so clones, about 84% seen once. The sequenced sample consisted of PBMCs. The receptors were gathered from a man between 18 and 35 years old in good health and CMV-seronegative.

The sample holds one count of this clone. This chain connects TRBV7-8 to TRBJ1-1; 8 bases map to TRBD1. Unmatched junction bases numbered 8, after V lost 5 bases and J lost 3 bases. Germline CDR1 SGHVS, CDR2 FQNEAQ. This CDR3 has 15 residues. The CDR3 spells CASSGSRGPDTEAFF. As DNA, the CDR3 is TGTGCCAGCAGCGGTTCCAGGGGGCCGGACACTGAAGCTTTCTTT.

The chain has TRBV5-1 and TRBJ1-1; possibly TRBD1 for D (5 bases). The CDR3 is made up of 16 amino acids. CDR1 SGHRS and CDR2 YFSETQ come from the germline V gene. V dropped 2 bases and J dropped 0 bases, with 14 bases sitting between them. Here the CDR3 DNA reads TGCGCCAGCAGCTTTTGGGTCAGGGCCATGAACACTGAAGCTTTCTTT. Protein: CASSFWVRAMNTEAFF.

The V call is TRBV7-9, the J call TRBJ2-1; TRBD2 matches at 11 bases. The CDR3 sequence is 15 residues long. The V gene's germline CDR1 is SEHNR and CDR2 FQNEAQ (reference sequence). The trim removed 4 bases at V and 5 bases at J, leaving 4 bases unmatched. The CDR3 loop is CASSYTSGSHNEQFF. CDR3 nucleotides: TGTGCCAGCAGCTACACTAGCGGGAGTCACAATGAGCAGTTCTTC.

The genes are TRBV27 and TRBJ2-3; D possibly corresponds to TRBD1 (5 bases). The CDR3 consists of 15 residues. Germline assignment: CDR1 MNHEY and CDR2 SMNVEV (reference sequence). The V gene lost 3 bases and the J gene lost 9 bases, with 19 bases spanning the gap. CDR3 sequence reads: CASSFNPQPGITQYF. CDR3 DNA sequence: TGTGCCAGCAGTTTTAACCCACAACCAGGGATCACGCAGTATTTT.

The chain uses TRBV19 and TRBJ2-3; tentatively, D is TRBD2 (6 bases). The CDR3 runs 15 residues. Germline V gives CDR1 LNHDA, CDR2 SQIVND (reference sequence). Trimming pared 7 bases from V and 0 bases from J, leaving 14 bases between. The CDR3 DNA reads TGTGCCAGTAATGCAGGGACTGCTAGCACAGATACGCAGTATTTT. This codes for CASNAGTASTDTQYF.